Listed here are 22 T cell receptor beta chains from one sample, sequenced in a study of T-cell reconstitution after alpha-beta-depleted transplantation in children (dated by TCRdb to 2015 to 2016). Libraries were made using PCR. Sequenced using an Illumina HiSeq 2500. Molecular barcoding was employed in the preparation of TCR libraries, with unique molecular identifiers being used to normalize TCRbeta repertoire quantification. Through fastp at Q25 and MiXCR, TCRdb rebuilt clones from the public reads, retaining in-frame beta chains. Records with the same CDR3 protein are collapsed into one entry carrying the most frequent genes and DNA. The sample includes about 980,000 distinct CDR3 sequences, with about 29% observed a single time. Jointly, the top ten make up roughly 31% of the sample. According to the study, the label for this sample's treatment or condition signals: allogeneic hematopoietic cell transplantation with graft depleted of TCRalphabeta T cells and CD19 B cells.

The sample in question was PBMCs, mostly from graft donor cells, obtained 360 days after TCRalphabeta/CD19-depleted stem cell transplant. These receptors all stem from a boy under three years old who had a stem cell transplant for SCID, so the T cells may come from the graft donor.

This clonotype has a handful of counts. The chain employs TRBV5-1 and TRBJ2-2, with a possible D match to TRBD1 (5 bases). Germline CDR1 and CDR2: SGHRS and YFSETQ. V lost 1 base, J lost 0 bases, and 16 bases lay in between. The CDR3 extends over 18 amino acids. The CDR3 protein is CASSLPPTARPNTGELFF. The CDR3 nucleotides are TGCGCCAGCAGCTTGCCCCCGACAGCGCGACCGAACACCGGGGAGCTGTTTTTT.

CDR3 sequence reads: CASSFRSQETQYF. CDR3 in DNA: TGTGCCAGCAGTTTCCGGTCCCAAGAGACCCAGTACTTC. The rearrangement links TRBV12-3 or TRBV12-4 to TRBJ2-5; D is undetermined. The CDR3 extends over 13 amino acids. With 3 bases removed from V and 1 base from J, the gap between germline ends came to 6 bases.

The chain has TRBV20-1 and TRBJ2-2, with 9 positions matching TRBD2. This CDR3 contains 15 residues. V shed 3 bases, J shed 2 bases, and the junction held 4 bases outside the gene matches. Per germline, CDR1 DFQATT and CDR2 SNEGSKA (reference sequence). The CDR3 DNA reads as TGCAGTGCTAGGATAGCGGGGGTTAACACCGGGGAGCTGTTTTTT. Protein product: CSARIAGVNTGELFF.

This clonotype has only a few counts. The chain joins TRBV14 to TRBJ2-3; D is undetermined. Per the germline V gene, CDR1 is SGHDN and CDR2 is FVKESK. The length of the CDR3 is 16 residues. Trimming pared 4 bases from V and 0 bases from J, leaving 14 bases between. DNA for the CDR3: TGTGCCAGCAGCCCCGTTACGCCTTCCAGCACAGATACGCAGTATTTT. It translates to CASSPVTPSSTDTQYF. The full variable domain, rest sourced from reference TRBV14 and TRBJ2-3, is EAGVTQFPSHSVIEKGQTVTLRCDPISGHDNLYWYRRVMGKEIKFLLHFVKESKQDESGMPNNRFLAERTGGTYSTLKVQPAELEDSGVYFCASSPVTPSSTDTQYFGPGTRLTVL.

V and J are TRBV15 and TRBJ2-1; TRBD2 matches 9 bases. V dropped 3 bases and J dropped 10; count of bases not matched to a gene: 10. The CDR3 runs to 15 residues. The germline V gene has CDR1 LNHNV and CDR2 YYDKDF (reference sequence). The CDR3 loop reads CATSRGAGGSLEQFF. CDR3 coding DNA: TGTGCCACCAGCAGGGGGGCGGGGGGGTCGTTGGAGCAGTTCTTC.

V and J are TRBV12-3 or TRBV12-4 and TRBJ2-4; 7 bases line up with TRBD1. J lost 0 bases, V lost 5 bases, and 13 bases had no gene match. This CDR3 is built from 18 residues. CDR3 region: CASSPRGTALVAKNIQYF. DNA for the CDR3: TGTGCCAGCAGTCCCCGAGGGACAGCGCTTGTAGCCAAAAACATTCAGTACTTC.

This clonotype was seen only a few times. The chain recombines TRBV6-5 with TRBJ1-2, with TRBD1 as a possible D gene (5 bases). CDR1 and CDR2 from the germline V gene are MNHEY and SVGAGI. The CDR3 totals 14 residues. Trimming took 0 bases from V and 8 from J, leaving 13 bases between them. The CDR3 DNA is TGTGCCAGCAGTTACTCGAGCAGGGAGGGCGGCTACACCTTC. It translates to CASSYSSREGGYTF.

The sample holds a few counts of this clonotype. The chain uses TRBV12-3 or TRBV12-4 and TRBJ2-3; D possibly corresponds to TRBD1 (5 bases). Deletions cut 7 bases from V and 9 bases from J, with 20 bases between. The CDR3 has 14 residues. The CDR3 sequence is CASTRTQGDWTQYF. As DNA, the CDR3 is TGTGCCAGCACCCGGACCCAGGGTGATTGGACGCAGTATTTT.

In this sample, this clonotype turned up a few times. The genes are TRBV6-1 and TRBJ2-4, with D hard to call. The ends were cut back, 6 bases at V and 6 bases at J, with 15 bases in the middle. The CDR3 is 14 amino acids. The V gene's germline CDR1 is MNHNS and CDR2 SASEGT. CDR3 coding DNA: TGTGCCAGCAGCTCAGGACGGCCCTTAAACATTCAGTACTTC. Translation gives CASSSGRPLNIQYF.

The genes are TRBV6-5 and TRBJ2-4; D possibly uses TRBD1 or TRBD2 (6 bases each). Trimming took off 0 bases at V and 7 bases at J, with 19 bases between the two ends. This CDR3 is 17 amino acids long. The germline V gene has CDR1 MNHEY and CDR2 SVGAGI. The CDR3 DNA is TGTGCCAGCAGTTACTCTGGGGTCGGAACAGGGACTAACATTCAGTACTTC. Protein: CASSYSGVGTGTNIQYF.

The rearrangement uses TRBV20-1 and TRBJ1-4, with 7 positions matching TRBD1. The CDR3 totals 14 residues. V was clipped by 6 bases and J by 4 bases; unmatched bases: 8. CDR1 is DFQATT and CDR2 is SNEGSKA in the germline V gene (reference sequence). The CDR3 region is CSAVRTGDNEKLFF. The DNA for the CDR3 is TGCAGTGCAGTCCGGACAGGTGATAATGAAAAACTGTTTTTT.

In this sample, this clonotype turned up many times. V and J are TRBV6-5 and TRBJ1-2; possibly TRBD1 for D (5 bases). Germline assignment: CDR1 MNHEY and CDR2 SVGAGI. Trimming shortened V by 3 bases and J by 7 bases, and 9 bases separated the two germline ends. This CDR3 has 12 amino acids. CDR3 nucleotides: TGTGCCAGCAGTTATTCTGGGGGTGGCTACACCTTC. Translation: CASSYSGGGYTF.

The rearrangement uses TRBV7-2 and TRBJ2-7; D is tentatively TRBD1 or TRBD2 (6 bases each). V lost 5 bases and J lost 7, with 18 bases in between. The CDR3 covers 14 residues. The germline V gene has CDR1 SGHTA and CDR2 FQGNSA. CDR3 sequence: CASSLWGAFGEQYF. In DNA, the CDR3 is TGTGCCAGCAGCCTCTGGGGGGCTTTTGGGGAGCAGTACTTC. Full variable domain (remainder filled in from reference TRBV7-2 and TRBJ2-7): GAGVSQSPSNKVTEKGKDVELRCDPISGHTALYWYRQSLGQGLEFLIYFQGNSAPDKSGLPSDRFSAERTGGSVSTLTIQRTQQEDSAVYLCASSLWGAFGEQYFGPGTRLTVT.

This chain links TRBV5-5 with TRBJ2-3; no definite D call. The V gene's germline CDR1 is SGHKS and CDR2 YYEKEE (reference sequence). The CDR3 spans 15 residues. V lost 5 bases, J lost 2 bases, and 15 bases lay in between. The CDR3 nucleotides are TGTGCCAGCAGAACGGACCTTACCCACACAGATACGCAGTATTTT. Its translation is CASRTDLTHTDTQYF.

This clonotype was detected a few times. The chain uses TRBV6-1 and TRBJ1-2; 8 bases fit TRBD1. This CDR3 region has 13 residues. The trim removed 6 bases at V and 4 bases at J, leaving 4 bases unmatched. Germline CDR1 reads MNHNS; CDR2 reads SASEGT. The CDR3 nucleotides read TGTGCCAGCAGCGCCGACAGGGGCTATGGCTACACCTTC. It is translated as CASSADRGYGYTF.

The gene calls are TRBV4-2 and TRBJ1-5; 9 bases match TRBD1. This CDR3 spans 17 amino acids. From germline, CDR1 is LGHNA and CDR2 YNFKEQ. V gave up 0 bases and J gave up 4 bases; unmatched junction bases: 7. CDR3 amino acids: CASSQDPGQGLNQPQHF. The CDR3 bases are TGTGCCAGCAGCCAAGACCCAGGACAGGGGCTGAATCAGCCCCAGCATTTT.

J is TRBJ2-3 and V is TRBV24-1; TRBD2 matches at 7 bases. Trimming removed 7 bases from V and 6 bases from J; junction bases left unmatched: 12. The CDR3 totals 15 residues. Germline values: CDR1 KGHDR, CDR2 SFDVKD. The CDR3 protein is CATRRGRTQMDTQYF. The DNA of the CDR3 is TGTGCCACCAGGCGGGGGAGGACACAAATGGATACGCAGTATTTT.

This chain connects TRBV5-1 to TRBJ2-5; 7 bases match TRBD1. Germline lookup yields CDR1 SGHRS and CDR2 YFSETQ. This CDR3 is 14 amino acids long. With V trimmed by 4 bases and J by 4 bases, 7 bases remained unmatched. In nucleotides, the CDR3 is TGCGCCAGCAGCCCAGGACAGGCAACAGAGACCCAGTACTTC. Amino acid sequence: CASSPGQATETQYF. Full variable domain (rest looked up from reference TRBV5-1 and TRBJ2-5): KAGVTQTPRYLIKTRGQQVTLSCSPISGHRSVSWYQQTPGQGLQFLFEYFSETQRNKGNFPGRFSGRQFSNSRSEMNVSTLELGDSALYLCASSPGQATETQYFGPGTRLLVL.

The J gene is TRBJ2-3, the V gene TRBV3-1; TRBD1 agrees at 7 bases. The germline CDR1 and CDR2 sequences are LGHDT and YNNKEL (reference sequence). This CDR3 spans 16 amino acids. Germline trimming cut 1 base from V and 2 bases from J; bases unmatched to any gene: 6. CDR3 in amino acids: CASSQARTGLTDTQYF. CDR3 sequence (DNA): TGTGCCAGCAGCCAAGCCCGGACAGGACTCACAGATACGCAGTATTTT.

The sample holds a few counts of this clonotype. V gene TRBV29-1 combines with J gene TRBJ2-1; tentative D call: TRBD1 (5 bases). Trimming cost V 7 bases and J 5 bases, with 15 bases left between them. CDR3 length equals 13 residues. Germline V gene lookup returns CDR1 SQVTM and CDR2 ANQGSEA. The CDR3 spells CSADGPGNNEQFF. The CDR3 DNA sequence: TGCAGCGCCGATGGGCCAGGGAACAATGAGCAGTTCTTC.

This clonotype was detected only a few times. The chain is built from TRBV24-1 and TRBJ1-5; D not resolved. In germline, CDR1 is KGHDR, CDR2 SFDVKD. This CDR3 contains 16 residues. The V and J ends lost 4 bases and 7 bases respectively, with 19 bases between them. CDR3 residues: CATSEGSGNKVQPQHF. The CDR3, as DNA: TGTGCCACCAGTGAGGGATCCGGGAACAAAGTGCAGCCCCAGCATTTT.

This clonotype was observed a few times. This sequence joins TRBV20-1 and TRBJ2-4; tentative D call: TRBD1 (5 bases). In germline, CDR1 is DFQATT, CDR2 SNEGSKA (reference sequence). Trimming removed 6 bases from V and 8 bases from J, with 17 bases in between. This CDR3 has 13 amino acids. The DNA for the CDR3 is TGCAGTGCGGAAGGGGCCAGGGCGGACATTCAGTACTTC. Protein product: CSAEGARADIQYF.